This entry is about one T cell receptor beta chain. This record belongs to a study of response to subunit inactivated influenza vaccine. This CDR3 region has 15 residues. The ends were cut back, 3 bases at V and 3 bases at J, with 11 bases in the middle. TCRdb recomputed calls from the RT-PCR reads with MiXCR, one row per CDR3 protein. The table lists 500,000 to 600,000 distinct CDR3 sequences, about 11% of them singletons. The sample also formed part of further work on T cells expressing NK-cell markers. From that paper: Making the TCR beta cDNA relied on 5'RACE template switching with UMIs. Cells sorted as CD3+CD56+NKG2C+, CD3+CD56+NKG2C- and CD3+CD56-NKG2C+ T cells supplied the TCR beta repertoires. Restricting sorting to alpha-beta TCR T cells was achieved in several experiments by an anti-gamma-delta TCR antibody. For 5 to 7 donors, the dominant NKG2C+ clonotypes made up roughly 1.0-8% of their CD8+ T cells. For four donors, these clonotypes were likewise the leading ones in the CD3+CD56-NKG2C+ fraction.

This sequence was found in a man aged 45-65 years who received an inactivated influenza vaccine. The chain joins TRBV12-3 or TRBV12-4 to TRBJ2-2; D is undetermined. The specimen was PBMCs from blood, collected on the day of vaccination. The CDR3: CASSFLDMDTGELFF. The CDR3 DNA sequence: TGTGCCAGCAGTTTTCTGGATATGGACACCGGGGAGCTGTTTTTT.